The 26 T cell receptor beta chains given below trace back to one sample, sequenced in a study of cytomegalovirus exposure and HLA in healthy donors. Both 60 Vbeta primers and 13 Jbeta primers went into the PCR. Here immunoSEQ multiplex PCR was the method, and the copy in TCRdb shows in-frame clones only, minus some. The table records some 120,000 clones, about two thirds of them present only once. The sequencing sample was made of PBMCs. These receptors all stem from a man aged 25-45 years in good health and CMV-seronegative.

The rearrangement uses TRBV4-1 and TRBJ1-1, with a weak D call TRBD1 (6 bases). The germline V gene has CDR1 MGHRA and CDR2 YSYEKL. Trimming cost V 4 bases and J 3 bases, with 12 bases left between them. This CDR3 is 14 amino acids long. CDR3 residues: CASSRTEGDTEAFF. For the CDR3, the DNA is TGCGCCAGCAGCCGCACTGAGGGGGACACTGAAGCTTTCTTT.

This clone was detected once. The gene calls are TRBV18 and TRBJ2-1; TRBD1 agrees at 8 bases. Germline V CDR1 and CDR2: KGHSH, LQKENI. Losses at the gene ends were 5 bases for V and 6 bases for J; bases not matched to a gene: 9. The CDR3 runs 15 residues. As DNA, the CDR3 is TGTGCCAGCTCATCAGAGACAGGGGAGTCCAATGAGCAGTTCTTC. Encoded protein: CASSSETGESNEQFF.

The J gene is TRBJ1-6, the V gene TRBV10-1, with TRBD1 matching 12 bases. V was pared by 11 bases and J by 7 bases, with 15 bases of the junction left unmatched. CDR1 and CDR2 (germline): WNHNN, SYGVQD (reference sequence). The CDR3 sequence is 17 residues long. The CDR3 here is CARPRGRDRGQNSPLHF. CDR3 nucleotide sequence: TGCGCCCGGCCGAGGGGGAGGGACAGGGGGCAGAATTCACCCCTCCACTTT.

This chain uses TRBV11-3 with TRBJ2-7; TRBD1 agrees at 8 bases. The germline V gene has CDR1 SGHNT and CDR2 YENEEA. The CDR3 runs to 15 residues. V gave up 0 bases and J gave up 2 bases; unmatched junction bases: 3. CDR3 DNA: TGTGCCAGCAGCTTAGAGCCGGGACAGGCCTACGAGCAGTACTTC. Its translation is CASSLEPGQAYEQYF. Full variable domain (missing parts from reference TRBV11-3 and TRBJ2-7): EAGVVQSPRYKIIEKKQPVAFWCNPISGHNTLYWYLQNLGQGPELLIRYENEEAVDDSQLPKDRFSAERLKGVDSTLKIQPAELGDSAVYLCASSLEPGQAYEQYFGPGTRLTVT.

This clone has more than one count but fewer than ten. The V gene is TRBV5-6, the J gene TRBJ2-7, with D possibly TRBD1 on 5 matching bases. In germline, CDR1 is SGHDT, CDR2 YYEEEE. The germline V and J ends were trimmed by 1 base and 5 bases, with 10 bases remaining between them. This CDR3 region has 13 residues. Here the CDR3 reads CASSLFRVDEQYF. DNA for the CDR3: TGTGCCAGCAGCTTGTTCAGGGTGGACGAGCAGTACTTC.

This clone was seen only once. The CDR3, as DNA: TGTGCCAGTGGAGTAGAACAGGGTGAAACAGATACGCAGTATTTT. Residues: CASGVEQGETDTQYF. The gene calls are TRBV19 and TRBJ2-3, with D possibly matching TRBD1 (6 bases). The germline V gene encodes CDR1 LNHDA and CDR2 SQIVND (reference sequence). V lost 8 bases and J lost 3, with 18 bases in between. The CDR3 totals 15 residues.

This clone was seen just once. The chain joins TRBV19 to TRBJ2-3; TRBD1 matches at 7 bases. V lost 3 bases to trimming and J lost 6 bases; unmatched junction nucleotides: 12. Per the germline V gene, CDR1 is LNHDA and CDR2 is SQIVND (reference sequence). The CDR3 consists of 16 residues. CDR3 amino acids: CASSIIHGTAFDTQYF. Written as DNA, the CDR3 is TGTGCCAGTAGTATTATCCACGGGACAGCCTTTGATACGCAGTATTTT.

V gene TRBV18 combines with J gene TRBJ2-2; D is uncertain. Germline CDR1 reads KGHSH; CDR2 reads LQKENI. This CDR3 region has 14 residues. Trimming shortened V by 0 bases and J by 3 bases, and 5 bases separated the two germline ends. The CDR3 protein is CASSPPPYTGELFF. The CDR3, as DNA: TGTGCCAGCTCACCACCCCCATACACCGGGGAGCTGTTTTTT.

The chain is built from TRBV28 and TRBJ1-3; TRBD1 might be the D (5 bases). Trimming left V 4 bases short and J 4 bases short, with 20 bases between. The CDR3 has 17 amino acids. The V gene's germline CDR1 is MDHEN and CDR2 SYDVKM. CDR3 protein: CASSSGGTGTDGNTIYF. The DNA for the CDR3 is TGTGCCAGCAGTTCGGGGGGAACCGGGACCGACGGAAACACCATATATTTT.

The chain carries TRBV6-5 and TRBJ2-1; D gene uncertain. CDR1 and CDR2 (germline): MNHEY, SVGAGI. The CDR3 contains 16 residues. V was clipped by 2 bases and J by 0 bases, with 11 bases between them. CDR3 DNA sequence: TGTGCCAGCAGTTACGGTTTAGTGAGCTCCTACAATGAGCAGTTCTTC. Residues: CASSYGLVSSYNEQFF.

This chain uses TRBV5-1 with TRBJ2-1, with D possibly being TRBD1 (6 bases). V was clipped by 1 base and J by 2 bases, with 19 bases between them. The CDR3 is 18 amino acids. CDR1 SGHRS and CDR2 YFSETQ come from the germline V gene. The chain's CDR3 is CASSLSQPGTLTYNEQFF. The CDR3 DNA sequence: TGCGCCAGCAGCTTGTCCCAACCCGGGACACTAACCTACAATGAGCAGTTCTTC. Supplemented by reference TRBV5-1 and TRBJ2-1, the full variable domain reads KAGVTQTPRYLIKTRGQQVTLSCSPISGHRSVSWYQQTPGQGLQFLFEYFSETQRNKGNFPGRFSGRQFSNSRSEMNVSTLELGDSALYLCASSLSQPGTLTYNEQFFGPGTRLTVL.

The chain has TRBV7-8 and TRBJ2-3; weak D call: TRBD1 (6 bases). The CDR3 runs 16 residues. Trimming removed 5 bases from V and 0 bases from J, with 15 bases in between. In germline, CDR1 is SGHVS, CDR2 FQNEAQ. In DNA, the CDR3 is TGTGCCAGCAGCCCCCGGGGACAAACTAGCACAGATACGCAGTATTTT. Amino acids: CASSPRGQTSTDTQYF. The whole variable domain, filled in from reference TRBV7-8 and TRBJ2-3, reads GAGVSQSPRYKVAKRGQDVALRCDPISGHVSLFWYQQALGQGPEFLTYFQNEAQLDKSGLPSDRFFAERPEGSVSTLKIQRTQQEDSAVYLCASSPRGQTSTDTQYFGPGTRLTVL.

J is TRBJ2-1 and V is TRBV28; D is perhaps TRBD1 (5 bases). Germline assignment: CDR1 MDHEN and CDR2 SYDVKM. The CDR3 is made up of 15 amino acids. V lost 3 bases and J 10 bases, leaving 19 bases between the germline ends. The CDR3 loop is CASSFASGRAGEQFF. The CDR3 bases are TGTGCCAGCAGTTTCGCCTCCGGCAGGGCCGGAGAGCAGTTCTTC.

The CDR3 loop reads CATRPRGNSPLHF. The CDR3 DNA follows: TGTGCCACCAGACCGAGGGGGAATTCACCCCTCCACTTT. The chain employs TRBV15 and TRBJ1-6; tentatively, D is TRBD1 (6 bases). V lost 6 bases and J lost 7, with 10 bases in between. Germline CDR1 reads LNHNV; CDR2 reads YYDKDF (reference sequence). This CDR3 is built from 13 residues.

The chain uses TRBV2 and TRBJ2-1; TRBD2 matches 13 bases. Germline V gene data show CDR1 as SNHLY and CDR2 as FYNNEI. There are 16 residues in the CDR3. Losses at the gene ends were 4 bases for V and 9 bases for J; bases not matched to a gene: 9. This CDR3 reads CASSATGLAGAGEQFF. CDR3 nucleotides: TGTGCCAGCAGTGCCACTGGACTAGCGGGGGCGGGTGAGCAGTTCTTC.

The gene calls are TRBV10-3 and TRBJ2-7; 8 bases agree with TRBD1. Germline lookup yields CDR1 ENHRY and CDR2 SYGVKD. This CDR3 is 15 amino acids long. Trimming removed 2 bases from V and 1 base from J; junction bases left unmatched: 4. CDR3 nucleotide sequence: TGTGCCATCAGTGAGGGACAGGGTAGGTCCTACGAGCAGTACTTC. Protein sequence: CAISEGQGRSYEQYF.

This clone was observed once. The chain links TRBV21-1 to TRBJ1-5. TRBV21-1 constitutes a pseudogene. The CDR3 is 16 residues long. CDR3 DNA sequence: TGTGCCAGCAGCATTTCTGGAGTTTATAGCAATCAGCCCCAGCATTTT. Residues: CASSISGVYSNQPQHF.

The rearrangement uses TRBV5-4 and TRBJ1-4; 11 positions match TRBD1. The J segment lost 8 bases and the V segment lost 5 bases, leaving 5 bases of the junction unmatched. Germline values: CDR1 SGHNT, CDR2 YYREEE (reference sequence). CDR3 length: 14 amino acids. CDR3 DNA sequence: TGTGCCAGCAGATCGGGACAGGGGGGGGAAAAACTGTTTTTT. Its translation: CASRSGQGGEKLFF.

This chain connects TRBV6-1 to TRBJ2-5; tentatively, D is TRBD1 (8 bases). V gave up 6 bases and J gave up 4 bases, with 15 bases separating them. CDR3 length: 14 residues. Germline lookup yields CDR1 MNHNS and CDR2 SASEGT. CDR3 DNA: TGTGCCAGCAGAGTCACAGGGGGGGGAGAGACCCAGTACTTC. This encodes CASRVTGGGETQYF.

V and J are TRBV4-1 and TRBJ2-1; TRBD1 is a possible D gene (6 bases). V was shortened by 0 bases and J by 8 bases, with 17 bases between the two germline ends. Germline V lookup: CDR1 MGHRA, CDR2 YSYEKL. There are 16 residues in the CDR3. CDR3 amino acids: CASSQDVLRGSHEQFF. In DNA, the CDR3 is TGCGCCAGCAGCCAAGATGTTCTCAGGGGTTCCCATGAGCAGTTCTTC.

This rearrangement joins TRBV9 to TRBJ2-7; 9 nucleotides line up with TRBD2. There are 15 residues in the CDR3. Germline values: CDR1 SGDLS, CDR2 YYNGEE. Trimming cost V 1 base and J 1 base; bases outside gene matches: 3. In DNA, the CDR3 is TGTGCCAGCAGCGTATCTAGCGGGGTATCCTACGAGCAGTACTTC. Protein sequence: CASSVSSGVSYEQYF.

The chain links TRBV30 to TRBJ2-7; D may be TRBD1 (6 bases). The V gene lost 2 bases and the J gene lost 4 bases, with 9 bases spanning the gap. CDR3 length equals 12 residues. The germline CDR1 and CDR2 sequences are GTSNPN and SVGIG (reference sequence). The CDR3 nucleotides read TGTGCCTGGAGTACCAGGGGTTACGAGCAGTACTTC. Translated: CAWSTRGYEQYF.

This chain connects TRBV28 to TRBJ1-2; tentatively, D is TRBD1 (5 bases). CDR3 length equals 14 residues. Germline CDR1 MDHEN, CDR2 SYDVKM. Trimming stripped 8 bases from V and 7 bases from J, with 20 bases between. The CDR3 DNA reads as TGTGCCAGCCTCGTCCCAGGGCAAGTTTTTGGCTACACCTTC. Its translation: CASLVPGQVFGYTF.

The rearrangement joins TRBV5-4 to TRBJ2-1; perhaps TRBD1 as D (6 bases). Per the germline V gene, CDR1 is SGHNT and CDR2 is YYREEE (reference sequence). The CDR3 spans 14 residues. V lost 4 bases and J 8 bases, leaving 16 bases between the germline ends. The CDR3 bases are TGTGCCAGCAGCCCCCAGGGGACGAGCGATGAGCAGTTCTTC. This codes for CASSPQGTSDEQFF.

V gene TRBV5-1 combines with J gene TRBJ1-1; D possibly corresponds to TRBD1 (5 bases). Per germline, CDR1 SGHRS and CDR2 YFSETQ. The CDR3 is 14 residues long. V shed 2 bases and J shed 1 base, with 9 bases lying between them. CDR3 in amino acids: CASSLLDRNTEAFF. CDR3 DNA sequence: TGCGCCAGCAGCTTACTTGACAGGAACACTGAAGCTTTCTTT.

The V gene is TRBV5-1, the J gene TRBJ1-2; 8 nucleotides match TRBD1. The CDR3 sequence is 14 residues long. V lost 2 bases, J lost 2 bases, and 2 bases stayed unmatched. The V gene's germline CDR1 is SGHRS and CDR2 YFSETQ. In nucleotides, the CDR3 is TGCGCCAGCAGCTTCTCAGGGGGCAACTATGGCTACACCTTC. Protein: CASSFSGGNYGYTF. Filled out from reference TRBV5-1 and TRBJ1-2, the complete variable domain reads KAGVTQTPRYLIKTRGQQVTLSCSPISGHRSVSWYQQTPGQGLQFLFEYFSETQRNKGNFPGRFSGRQFSNSRSEMNVSTLELGDSALYLCASSFSGGNYGYTFGSGTRLTVV.